The 18 T cell receptor beta chains below all came from one sample that was sequenced in a study of CD8+CD57+ T cells in acquired aplastic anemia. CD8+CD57+ cell expansion had been shown by flow cytometry in patients chosen for sequencing. It was genomic DNA that served as the template for profiling TCR beta VDJ and CDR3. TCRdb analysed the reads with MiXCR anew, one entry per CDR3 protein. Among 150,000 to 200,000 distinct CDR3 sequences listed, around 47% were seen once. Sequencing input: sorted CD4+, CD8+, or CD8+CD57+ T cells (not recorded which) from PBMCs. These receptors originate from a human donor with aplastic anemia.

The chain couples TRBV19 to TRBJ1-2; D is uncertain. Between the trimmed V and J ends, which lost 3 bases and 7 bases, there was a span of 12 bases. The germline gives CDR1 LNHDA, CDR2 SQIVND (reference sequence). The CDR3 totals 13 residues. DNA of the CDR3: TGTGCCAGTAGTATCGATGGTCTGCTTGGCTACACCTTC. This gives the protein CASSIDGLLGYTF.

This clonotype came up a few times. The chain couples TRBV13 to TRBJ2-1; weak D call: TRBD2 (6 bases). Germline CDR1 is PRHDT and CDR2 is FYEKMQ (reference sequence). The length of the CDR3 is 14 residues. V was cut by 3 bases and J by 2 bases, with 8 bases left in between. CDR3 sequence: CASSFSGTYNEQFF. The CDR3 DNA sequence: TGTGCCAGCAGCTTTAGCGGTACCTACAATGAGCAGTTCTTC.

This clonotype was observed once. The junction does not match germline at one end; this may be a read error. This chain's CDR3 is CASSIERSTDTRYF. CDR3 bases: TGTGCCAGTAGTATAGAAAGAAGCACAGATACGCGGTATTTT. V and J are TRBV19 and TRBJ2-3; no firm D call. Germline assignment: CDR1 LNHDA and CDR2 SQIVND (reference sequence). The CDR3 sequence is 14 residues long.

In this sample, this clonotype turned up many times. This chain joins TRBV2 and TRBJ2-5, with D unresolved. The germline V gene encodes CDR1 SNHLY and CDR2 FYNNEI. The ends were cut back, 7 bases at V and 4 bases at J, with 10 bases in the middle. CDR3 size: 12 residues. This chain's CDR3 is CASNRIRETQYF. The DNA for the CDR3 is TGTGCCAGCAATCGGATAAGAGAGACCCAGTACTTC.

This clonotype was counted between two and nine times. This chain links TRBV29-1 with TRBJ2-1; D not certain. V was pared by 4 bases and J by 10 bases, with 8 bases between. Germline CDR1 is SQVTM and CDR2 is ANQGSEA. The CDR3 covers 10 residues. CDR3 DNA sequence: TGCAGCGTTGTTGCCCAAGAGCAGTTCTTC. Residues: CSVVAQEQFF.

The chain carries TRBV20-1 and TRBJ2-6, with TRBD1 matching 9 bases. Per germline, CDR1 DFQATT and CDR2 SNEGSKA (reference sequence). This CDR3 region has 16 residues. V dropped 5 bases and J dropped 1; count of bases not matched to a gene: 6. The CDR3 spells CSAWDRVGSGANVLTF. The DNA for the CDR3 is TGCAGTGCTTGGGACAGGGTTGGTTCTGGGGCCAACGTCCTGACTTTC.

The chain joins TRBV20-1 to TRBJ2-4; 11 bases fit TRBD2. Per the germline V gene, CDR1 is DFQATT and CDR2 is SNEGSKA (reference sequence). The CDR3 has 18 residues. V shed 6 bases, J shed 0 bases, and the junction held 13 bases outside the gene matches. CDR3 bases: TGCAGTGCCGGACACACTAGCGGGAGTTCCTTAGCCAAAAACATTCAGTACTTC. Protein product: CSAGHTSGSSLAKNIQYF.

The genes are TRBV6-4 and TRBJ2-7; 7 nucleotides align to TRBD1. Germline V gene lookup returns CDR1 MRHNA and CDR2 SNTAGT. The length of the CDR3 is 13 residues. Losses at the gene ends were 4 bases for V and 4 bases for J; bases not matched to a gene: 4. The chain's CDR3 is CASSVLQGYEQYF. Written as DNA, the CDR3 is TGTGCCAGCAGTGTCCTACAGGGGTACGAGCAGTACTTC.

This clonotype was found many times. The rearrangement joins TRBV20-1 to TRBJ1-6; D ambiguous. Germline V gene data show CDR1 as DFQATT and CDR2 as SNEGSKA (reference sequence). Between the trimmed V and J ends, which lost 0 bases and 7 bases, there was a span of 4 bases. The CDR3 extends over 12 amino acids. The CDR3 bases are TGCAGTGCTAGAGAGGGGAATTCACCCCTCCACTTT. As protein: CSAREGNSPLHF.

This rearrangement joins TRBV7-3 to TRBJ2-6; 7 bases map to TRBD1. CDR1 is SGHTA and CDR2 is FQGTGA in the germline V gene. This CDR3 region has 14 residues. V was clipped by 4 bases and J by 5 bases; unmatched bases: 2. The CDR3 nucleotides read TGTGCCAGCAGCTCGACAGGGAGGGCCAACGTCCTGACTTTC. Translation: CASSSTGRANVLTF.

The table lists this clonotype with a count of one. The chain links TRBV2 to TRBJ1-1; D is uncertain. Germline lookup yields CDR1 SNHLY and CDR2 FYNNEI. The V end was cut by 1 base, the J end by 7 bases, with 7 bases between. CDR3 length equals 12 residues. CDR3 sequence (DNA): TGTGCCAGCAGTGAAGAGGCAGTTGAAGCTTTCTTT. This gives the protein CASSEEAVEAFF.

This chain uses TRBV19 with TRBJ2-2; 7 bases fit TRBD1. CDR1 LNHDA and CDR2 SQIVND come from the germline V gene (reference sequence). J gave up 4 bases and V 11 bases, and 7 bases lay outside the gene matches. The CDR3 sequence is 13 residues long. The CDR3 nucleotides read TGTGCCGCAAGGGCAGGGGGCACCGGGGAGCTGTTTTTT. Amino acids: CAARAGGTGELFF. Using reference TRBV19 and TRBJ2-2 for the parts outside the CDR3, the full variable domain is DGGITQSPKYLFRKEGQNVTLSCEQNLNHDAMYWYRQDPGQGLRLIYYSQIVNDFQKGDIAEGYSVSREKKESFPLTVTSAQKNPTAFYLCAARAGGTGELFFGEGSRLTVL.

With regard to this clonotype: This clone may be a read error of a much larger clone one base away. The chain recombines TRBV7-2 with TRBJ2-1; D is ambiguous. Germline V gene sequence: CDR1 SGHTA, CDR2 FQGNSA. This CDR3 has 15 amino acids. This chain's CDR3 is CASSLRSAGNNELFF. The DNA of the CDR3 is TGTGCCAGCAGCTTAAGGAGTGCTGGGAACAATGAGCTGTTCTTC.

The chain is built from TRBV9 and TRBJ2-7; D is perhaps TRBD1 (6 bases). The assigned J gene may be wrong: the sequence end matches TRBJ2-1 better. Germline V gene sequence: CDR1 SGDLS, CDR2 YYNGEE. CDR3 size: 13 residues. The CDR3 bases are TGTGCCAGCAGCGTAGGCCAGGGGTATGAGCAGTTCTTC. Amino acid sequence: CASSVGQGYEQFF.

The chain has TRBV24-1 and TRBJ2-1; no firm D call. Germline V gene sequence: CDR1 KGHDR, CDR2 SFDVKD. V lost 2 bases and J 2 bases, leaving 9 bases between the germline ends. CDR3 length: 15 amino acids. The CDR3 DNA follows: TGTGCCACCAGTGATTCGGGTAAAGCCTACAATGAGCAGTTCTTC. Translation gives CATSDSGKAYNEQFF.

The chain employs TRBV15 and TRBJ2-7; 9 bases align to TRBD1. After removal of 0 bases from V and 3 bases from J, the junction contained 9 bases not matched to a gene. Germline V gene lookup returns CDR1 LNHNV and CDR2 YYDKDF (reference sequence). CDR3 size: 17 residues. The CDR3 DNA is TGTGCCACCAGCAGAGATCCCAGACAGGGGGGACGCTACGAGCAGTACTTC. Residues: CATSRDPRQGGRYEQYF.

The table lists this clonotype with a count of one. The rearrangement links TRBV19 to TRBJ1-5; TRBD1 aligns across 9 bases. CDR3 length: 15 amino acids. The J segment lost 7 bases and the V segment lost 3 bases, leaving 7 bases of the junction unmatched. The V gene's germline CDR1 is LNHDA and CDR2 SQIVND (reference sequence). The CDR3 DNA follows: TGTGCCAGTAGTATGGGACAGGGCTTGGGGCAGCCCCAGCATTTT. This gives the protein CASSMGQGLGQPQHF.

This clonotype was recorded a few times. The CDR3 nucleotides read TGCAGTGCTACCGGGACTAGCGGGAATGAGCAGTTCTTC. Translating it yields CSATGTSGNEQFF. V is TRBV20-1 and J is TRBJ2-1; TRBD2 matches 12 bases. Looked up from germline, CDR1 is DFQATT and CDR2 is SNEGSKA (reference sequence). The V gene end was trimmed by 4 bases and the J gene end by 7 bases; junction bases not matched to a gene: 2. This CDR3 comprises 13 residues.